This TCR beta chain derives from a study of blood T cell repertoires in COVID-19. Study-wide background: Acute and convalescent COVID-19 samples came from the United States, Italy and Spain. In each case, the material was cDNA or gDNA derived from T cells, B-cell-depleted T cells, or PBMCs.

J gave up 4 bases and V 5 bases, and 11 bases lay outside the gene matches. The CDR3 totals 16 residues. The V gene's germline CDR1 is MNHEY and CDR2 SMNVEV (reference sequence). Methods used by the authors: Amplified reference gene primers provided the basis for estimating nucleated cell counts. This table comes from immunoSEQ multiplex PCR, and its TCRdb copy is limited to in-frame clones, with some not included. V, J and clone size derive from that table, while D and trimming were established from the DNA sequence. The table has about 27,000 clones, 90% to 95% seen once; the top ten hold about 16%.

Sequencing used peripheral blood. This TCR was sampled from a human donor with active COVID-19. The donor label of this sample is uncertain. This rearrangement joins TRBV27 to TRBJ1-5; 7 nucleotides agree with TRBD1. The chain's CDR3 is CASSPETGQINQPQHF. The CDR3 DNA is TGTGCCAGCAGTCCCGAGACAGGGCAAATTAATCAGCCCCAGCATTTT.